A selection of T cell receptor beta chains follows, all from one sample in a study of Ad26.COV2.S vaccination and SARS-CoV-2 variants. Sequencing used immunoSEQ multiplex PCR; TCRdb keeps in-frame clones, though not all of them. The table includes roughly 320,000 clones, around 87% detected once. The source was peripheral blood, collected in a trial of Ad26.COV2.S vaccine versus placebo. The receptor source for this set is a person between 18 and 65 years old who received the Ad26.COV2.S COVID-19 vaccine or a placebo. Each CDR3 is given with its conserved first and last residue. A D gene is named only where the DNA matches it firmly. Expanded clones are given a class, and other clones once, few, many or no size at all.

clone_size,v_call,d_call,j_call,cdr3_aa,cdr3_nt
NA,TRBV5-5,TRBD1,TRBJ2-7,CASSSRTGTTYEQYF,TGTGCCAGCAGTTCTAGGACAGGTACAACCTACGAGCAGTACTTC
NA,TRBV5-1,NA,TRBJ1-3,CASSPGEPSGNTIYF,TGCGCCAGCAGCCCAGGGGAGCCCTCTGGAAACACCATATATTTT
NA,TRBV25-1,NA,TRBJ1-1,CASSGSSGEAEAFF,TGTGCCAGCAGTGGATCTTCAGGGGAGGCTGAAGCTTTCTTT
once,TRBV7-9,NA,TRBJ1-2,CASSPMANYGYTF,TGTGCCAGCAGCCCCATGGCAAACTATGGCTACACCTTC
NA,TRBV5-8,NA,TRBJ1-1,CASSFGTLNTEAFF,TGTGCCAGCAGCTTTGGGACTCTTAACACTGAAGCTTTCTTT
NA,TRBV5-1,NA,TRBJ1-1,CASSSSLGRNTEAFF,TGCGCCAGCAGCTCCTCTCTAGGTCGGAACACTGAAGCTTTCTTT
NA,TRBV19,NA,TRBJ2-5,CASSIDGRGETQYF,TGTGCCAGTAGTATAGACGGCCGAGGAGAGACCCAGTACTTC
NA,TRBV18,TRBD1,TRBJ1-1,CASSPEGQGATEAFF,TGTGCCAGCTCACCGGAGGGTCAGGGGGCGACTGAAGCTTTCTTT
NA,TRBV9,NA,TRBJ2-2,CASGGFGELFF,TGTGCCAGCGGGGGGTTCGGGGAGCTGTTTTTT
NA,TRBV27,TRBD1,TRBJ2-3,CASSESDRGSTDTQYF,TGTGCCAGCAGTGAATCTGACAGGGGGTCTACAGATACGCAGTATTTT
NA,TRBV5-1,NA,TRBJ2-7,CASSDTGLSGYYEQYF,TGCGCCAGCAGCGATACAGGGCTTTCGGGTTACTACGAGCAGTACTTC
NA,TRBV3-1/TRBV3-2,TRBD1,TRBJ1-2,CASSTGQGRFGYTF,TGTGCCAGCAGCACGGGACAGGGGAGGTTTGGCTACACCTTC
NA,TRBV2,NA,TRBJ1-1,CASSEAPGSMDTEAFF,TGTGCCAGCAGTGAAGCGCCAGGGTCGATGGACACTGAAGCTTTCTTT
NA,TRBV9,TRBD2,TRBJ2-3,CASSVGTSGSTDTQYF,TGTGCCAGCAGCGTAGGGACTAGCGGGTCCACAGATACGCAGTATTTT
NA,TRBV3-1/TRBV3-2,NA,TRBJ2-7,CASSQDEGFRVGEQYF,TGTGCCAGCAGCCAAGATGAGGGATTCCGGGTCGGGGAGCAGTACTTC
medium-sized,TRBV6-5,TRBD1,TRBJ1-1,CASSYDRGRFTEAFF,TGTGCCAGCAGTTACGACAGGGGGCGTTTCACTGAAGCTTTCTTT
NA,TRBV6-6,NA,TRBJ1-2,CASSYRTAEDPGYTF,TGTGCCAGCAGTTATAGGACAGCAGAGGATCCTGGCTACACCTTC
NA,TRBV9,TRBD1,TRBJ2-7,CASSERDSPYEQYF,TGTGCCAGCAGCGAGAGGGACAGCCCCTACGAGCAGTACTTC
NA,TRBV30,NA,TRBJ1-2,CAWIQRVDSGYTF,TGTGCCTGGATTCAGAGGGTAGATTCTGGCTACACCTTC
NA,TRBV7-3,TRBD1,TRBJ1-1,CASKPQGVGNTEAFF,TGTGCCAGCAAACCGCAGGGGGTTGGGAACACTGAAGCTTTCTTT
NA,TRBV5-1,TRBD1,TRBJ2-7,CASSSWTGGFYEQYF,TGCGCCAGCAGCTCATGGACAGGGGGCTTCTACGAGCAGTACTTC
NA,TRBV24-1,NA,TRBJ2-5,CATSDLGEETQYF,TGTGCCACCAGTGATTTGGGAGAAGAGACCCAGTACTTC
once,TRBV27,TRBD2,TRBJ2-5,CASSIGTSGETQYF,TGTGCCAGCAGTATTGGGACTAGCGGCGAGACCCAGTACTTC
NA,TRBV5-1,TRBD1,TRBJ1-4,CASSFSGGSTNEKLFF,TGCGCCAGCAGCTTTTCAGGGGGTTCAACTAATGAAAAACTGTTTTTT
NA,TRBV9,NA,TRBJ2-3,CASSVGVPLADTQYF,TGTGCCAGCAGCGTAGGAGTTCCTTTGGCAGATACGCAGTATTTT
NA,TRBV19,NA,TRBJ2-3,CASSMSVGPDTQYF,TGTGCCAGTAGTATGTCCGTGGGCCCAGATACGCAGTATTTT
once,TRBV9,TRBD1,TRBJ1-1,CASSPGQGLAEAFF,TGTGCCAGCAGCCCGGGACAGGGTCTCGCAGAAGCTTTCTTT
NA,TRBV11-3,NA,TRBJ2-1,CASSLDASMNEQFF,TGTGCCAGCAGCTTAGATGCAAGCATGAATGAGCAGTTCTTC
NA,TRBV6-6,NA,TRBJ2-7,CASSYRAIPPEQYF,TGTGCCAGCAGCTATAGGGCCATCCCCCCCGAGCAGTACTTC
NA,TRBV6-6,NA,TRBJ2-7,CASSYPQYEQYF,TGTGCCAGCAGTTACCCACAGTACGAGCAGTACTTC